The rows below give T cell receptor beta chains drawn from one sample of a study of blood T cell repertoires in COVID-19. The method was immunoSEQ multiplex PCR; TCRdb's version includes in-frame clones alone and lacks a portion of them. The table includes around 200,000 clones, around 85% detected once. Sequencing was performed on PBMCs or T cells enriched from blood (not recorded which). The receptor set was obtained from a woman in her twenties or thirties who had recovered from COVID-19. Each CDR3 is given with its conserved first and last residue. D genes are given only for firm matches. Only part of the rows carry a size: once, few, many, or a class if the clone is expanded.

J: TRBJ1-2; V: TRBV28; D: TRBD1; size: -; DNA: TGTGCCAGCAGGGACAGGGCCAGCTATGGCTACACCTTC; CDR3: CASRDRASYGYTF
J: TRBJ1-5; V: TRBV10-2; D: TRBD1; size: -; DNA: TGCGCCAGCGGGGCGGCAGGGGGCACGAGCAATCAGCCCCAGCATTTT; CDR3: CASGAAGGTSNQPQHF
J: TRBJ2-5; V: TRBV18; D: -; size: -; DNA: TGTGCCAGCTCAACAGGCTACCAAGAGACCCAGTACTTC; CDR3: CASSTGYQETQYF
J: TRBJ1-6; V: TRBV5-1; D: -; size: -; DNA: TGCGCCAGCAGCTTGGGACAGTCGGAATCACCCCTCCACTTT; CDR3: CASSLGQSESPLHF
J: TRBJ2-2; V: TRBV7-6; D: -; size: -; DNA: TGTGCCAGCAGCATAAGAGCTAAAGCATACACCGGGGAGCTGTTTTTT; CDR3: CASSIRAKAYTGELFF
J: TRBJ1-1; V: TRBV28; D: -; size: -; DNA: TGTGCCAGCAGTTTAGTGTCGCCAGGGAACACTGAAGCTTTCTTT; CDR3: CASSLVSPGNTEAFF
J: TRBJ2-7; V: TRBV2; D: TRBD2; size: once; DNA: TGTGCCAGCAGGGCTGCTAGCGGGAGGGCCAGAACCTACGAGCAGTACTTC; CDR3: CASRAASGRARTYEQYF
J: TRBJ1-5; V: TRBV19; D: -; size: -; DNA: TGTGCCAGTAGTCCGGGGGTTCAGCCCCAGCATTTT; CDR3: CASSPGVQPQHF
J: TRBJ2-3; V: TRBV19; D: TRBD1; size: -; DNA: TGTGCCAGTAGTATCGACAGGGTTTCTTCAGATACGCAGTATTTT; CDR3: CASSIDRVSSDTQYF
J: TRBJ2-7; V: TRBV10-3; D: TRBD2; size: -; DNA: TGTGCCATCAGTATACCTCCGGGACTAGCGGGACACGAGCAGTACTTC; CDR3: CAISIPPGLAGHEQYF
J: TRBJ1-4; V: TRBV6-5; D: -; size: -; DNA: TGTGCCAGCACCCTGAGTATTCGCGAAAAACTGTTTTTT; CDR3: CASTLSIREKLFF
J: TRBJ1-2; V: TRBV29-1; D: -; size: -; DNA: TGCAGCGTTGAGAACAGGGCTCCAGGCTACACCTTC; CDR3: CSVENRAPGYTF
J: TRBJ2-1; V: TRBV18; D: -; size: once; DNA: TGTGCCAGCTCCCCCTTGGCGGGGATCAATGAGCAGTTCTTC; CDR3: CASSPLAGINEQFF
J: TRBJ1-1; V: TRBV10-3; D: TRBD1; size: -; DNA: TGTGCCATCAGTGAGACAGGGACAGGAGTGAACACTGAAGCTTTCTTT; CDR3: CAISETGTGVNTEAFF
J: TRBJ1-3; V: TRBV6-5; D: -; size: -; DNA: TGTGCCAGCAGTTACAAAGGGGCCGGGGGAAACACCATATATTTT; CDR3: CASSYKGAGGNTIYF
J: TRBJ1-2; V: TRBV5-6; D: -; size: -; DNA: TGTGCCAGCAGCTTTTGGGTAGGGAGCGATAAACGTGGCTACACCTTC; CDR3: CASSFWVGSDKRGYTF
J: TRBJ1-4; V: TRBV5-1; D: TRBD1; size: -; DNA: TGCGCCAGCAGCTCCCTTTCGACAGGGAGTAATGAAAAACTGTTTTTT; CDR3: CASSSLSTGSNEKLFF
J: TRBJ1-1; V: TRBV5-1; D: TRBD1; size: -; DNA: TGCGCCAGCAGCCCGGGACAGGGTATGTGGGAAGCTTTCTTT; CDR3: CASSPGQGMWEAFF
J: TRBJ2-3; V: TRBV18; D: TRBD2; size: once; DNA: TGTGCCAGCTCACCACCGGGCGAGCGGGGGGGAGATACGCAGTATTTT; CDR3: CASSPPGERGGDTQYF
J: TRBJ2-1; V: TRBV6-5; D: -; size: few; DNA: TGTGCCAGCAGACTCGACAAGGCCGTATGGCAGTTCTTC; CDR3: CASRLDKAVWQFF
J: TRBJ2-1; V: TRBV9; D: -; size: -; DNA: TGTGCCAGCAGCATCGGGAGTAGGAAAGATGAGCAGTTCTTC; CDR3: CASSIGSRKDEQFF
J: TRBJ1-1; V: TRBV2; D: -; size: -; DNA: TGTGCCAGCAGTGAAGCGCTTATCGGGGTGAGTTTGGCCACTGAAGCTTTCTTT; CDR3: CASSEALIGVSLATEAFF
J: TRBJ1-2; V: TRBV27; D: -; size: -; DNA: TGTGCCAGCAGTTTCGTCCGGGGAGGAGGCTACACCTTC; CDR3: CASSFVRGGGYTF
J: TRBJ2-2; V: TRBV18; D: -; size: -; DNA: TGTGCCAGCTCACCGCCTGAACTGGGGGGGAACACCGGGGAGCTGTTTTTT; CDR3: CASSPPELGGNTGELFF
J: TRBJ2-3; V: TRBV5-1; D: -; size: once; DNA: TGCGCCAGCAGCTCCTCCACTTCCACAGATACGCAGTATTTT; CDR3: CASSSSTSTDTQYF
J: TRBJ2-3; V: TRBV7-9; D: TRBD1; size: -; DNA: TGTGCCAGCAGCTTGGGACAGGGGGTAACAGATACGCAGTATTTT; CDR3: CASSLGQGVTDTQYF
J: TRBJ2-3; V: TRBV5-6; D: -; size: -; DNA: TGTGCCAGCAGCTGGCGACAGGTCAGCACAGATACGCAGTATTTT; CDR3: CASSWRQVSTDTQYF
J: TRBJ2-5; V: TRBV9; D: TRBD2; size: once; DNA: TGTGCCAGCAGCCCCCGAACTAGCGGAGGAGAGACCCAGTACTTC; CDR3: CASSPRTSGGETQYF
J: TRBJ1-5; V: TRBV28; D: -; size: -; DNA: TGTGCCAGCAGTTTCCACAACCGGCTAGGGGATAGCAATCAGCCCCAGCATTTT; CDR3: CASSFHNRLGDSNQPQHF
J: TRBJ1-1; V: TRBV7-2; D: TRBD1; size: -; DNA: TGTGCCAGCAGCTTAAACAGGTGGGACAGGGGCACTGAAGCTTTCTTT; CDR3: CASSLNRWDRGTEAFF
J: TRBJ1-2; V: TRBV10-3; D: -; size: -; DNA: TGTGCCATCAGTTCGACAGGAGTTAACTATGGCTACACCTTC; CDR3: CAISSTGVNYGYTF
J: TRBJ2-1; V: TRBV5-1; D: TRBD1; size: -; DNA: TGCGCCAGCAGCTTGGGGGGACAGGGCCATGAGCAGTTCTTC; CDR3: CASSLGGQGHEQFF
J: TRBJ2-2; V: TRBV6-4; D: TRBD2; size: -; DNA: TGTGCCAGCAGTCCTCTAGCGGGCGACACCGGGGAGCTGTTTTTT; CDR3: CASSPLAGDTGELFF
J: TRBJ2-1; V: TRBV27; D: -; size: once; DNA: TGTGCCAGCAGTATATCGAGGGTATCGGGAAATGCGTTCTTC; CDR3: CASSISRVSGNAFF
J: TRBJ1-3; V: TRBV18; D: -; size: once; DNA: TGTGCCAGCTCAATTGTCGGACAAGGAAACACCATATATTTT; CDR3: CASSIVGQGNTIYF
J: TRBJ2-5; V: TRBV7-9; D: -; size: -; DNA: TGTGCCAGCAGGCGGGAACTCACCCACTTC; CDR3: CASRRELTHF
J: TRBJ2-5; V: TRBV5-1; D: -; size: -; DNA: TGCGCCAGCAGCACCTGGCCTCAGGGAACTTTCCGTTCAGAGACCCAGTACTTC; CDR3: CASSTWPQGTFRSETQYF
J: TRBJ1-2; V: TRBV19; D: TRBD1; size: -; DNA: TGTGCCAGTAGTGCGGACAGGGGAAAGATCTATGGCTACACCTTC; CDR3: CASSADRGKIYGYTF
J: TRBJ1-4; V: TRBV6-4; D: -; size: -; DNA: TGTGCCAGCAGTCGGGTGTCTAATGAAAAACTGTTTTTT; CDR3: CASSRVSNEKLFF
J: TRBJ2-7; V: TRBV28; D: -; size: -; DNA: TGTGCCAGCAGTTTTTTAAGGGGCCTTGAGCAGTACTTC; CDR3: CASSFLRGLEQYF
J: TRBJ1-1; V: TRBV4-2; D: -; size: -; DNA: TGTGCCAGCAGCCAAGATCGGCAGGCCGGCATTGAAGCTTTCTTT; CDR3: CASSQDRQAGIEAFF
J: TRBJ2-3; V: TRBV9; D: TRBD2; size: once; DNA: TGTGCCAGCAGCGTAGCACTAGCGGGAGGGCCGGGGGATACGCAGTATTTT; CDR3: CASSVALAGGPGDTQYF
J: TRBJ2-7; V: TRBV6-5; D: -; size: -; DNA: TGTGCCAGCAGAAAAGCGGTAAGCTCCTACGAGCAGTACTTC; CDR3: CASRKAVSSYEQYF
J: TRBJ1-4; V: TRBV27; D: -; size: once; DNA: TGTGCCAGCAGTCTAGACAGAGCAACTAATGAAAAACTGTTTTTT; CDR3: CASSLDRATNEKLFF
J: TRBJ2-7; V: TRBV7-6; D: TRBD2; size: -; DNA: TGTGCCAGCAGCTCCGACGGGACTAGCGGGAGTTACGAGCAGTACTTC; CDR3: CASSSDGTSGSYEQYF
J: TRBJ2-7; V: TRBV9; D: -; size: -; DNA: TGTGCCAGCAGCGTAGAAGGAGGCAGGGGCTACGAGCAGTACTTC; CDR3: CASSVEGGRGYEQYF
J: TRBJ1-5; V: TRBV2; D: -; size: many; DNA: TGTGCCAGCGGGAGACAAAATGATCAGCCCCAGCATTTT; CDR3: CASGRQNDQPQHF
J: TRBJ1-2; V: TRBV7-6; D: -; size: -; DNA: TGTGCCAGCAGCTTAGGGGCAGGTGGTGCCGATGGCTACACCTTC; CDR3: CASSLGAGGADGYTF
J: TRBJ1-5; V: TRBV6-5; D: TRBD1; size: many; DNA: TGTGCCAGCAGTCCGACAGGGGATCCTATGCAGCCCCAGCATTTT; CDR3: CASSPTGDPMQPQHF
J: TRBJ2-7; V: TRBV29-1; D: TRBD2; size: -; DNA: TGCAGCGCAACGACGGGGGGGTCGGGGGCCGACGAGCAGTACTTC; CDR3: CSATTGGSGADEQYF
J: TRBJ1-3; V: TRBV3-1/TRBV3-2; D: -; size: -; DNA: TGTGCCAGCAGCCAAGATCTTGGGAGGAGTCGTGGAAACACCATATATTTT; CDR3: CASSQDLGRSRGNTIYF
J: TRBJ2-3; V: TRBV7-9; D: -; size: -; DNA: TGTGCCAGCAGCTTAGCACGGGGGAGCACAGATACGCAGTATTTT; CDR3: CASSLARGSTDTQYF
J: TRBJ1-1; V: TRBV19; D: TRBD1; size: few; DNA: TGTGCCAGTAGAATTAATCAGGGGGCAGAGACTGAAGCTTTCTTT; CDR3: CASRINQGAETEAFF
J: TRBJ2-7; V: TRBV15; D: -; size: -; DNA: TGTGCCACCAGCAGAGATATCTACGAGCAGTACTTC; CDR3: CATSRDIYEQYF